The clone carrying this TCR beta chain has just one count. This CDR3 is built from 16 residues. The V and J ends lost 1 base and 8 bases, in that order; junction bases with no gene match: 7. Germline CDR1 reads GTSNPN; CDR2 reads SVGIG (reference sequence). In the authors' workflow: Scientists estimated how many nucleated cells there were by amplifying reference gene primers. Repertoires were generated with immunoSEQ multiplex PCR, while TCRdb's copy carries only in-frame clones and drops some. V and J calls and clone size are given by that table; D and trimming were obtained from the DNA. The sample lists some 250,000 clones, around 86% occurring once. The sample comes from a study of blood T cell repertoires in COVID-19.

This receptor was identified in a young man who had recovered from COVID-19. The specimen was peripheral blood. This chain connects TRBV30 to TRBJ2-1; 14 bases line up with TRBD2. CDR3: CAWSAGLAGGGDEQFF. In nucleotides, the CDR3 is TGTGCCTGGAGTGCAGGACTAGCGGGGGGAGGCGATGAGCAGTTCTTC.